These 25 T cell receptor beta chains came from one sample sequenced in a study of Ad26.COV2.S vaccination and SARS-CoV-2 variants. The treatment here: over 15 received Ad26.COV2.S at low or high dose, single or two shots; roughly 5 received placebo; per-sample allocation not given. Sampling occurred on day 63 after the first vaccine or placebo injection. Profiling relied on immunoSEQ multiplex PCR, and the TCRdb table lists in-frame clones only, not all of them. Here the sample spans over 300,000 clones, 83% being singletons. The sample here was peripheral blood, taken in a trial of Ad26.COV2.S vaccine versus placebo. These receptors all stem from a person aged 18 to 65 who received the Ad26.COV2.S COVID-19 vaccine or a placebo.

This chain uses TRBV5-1 with TRBJ2-7; 9 positions match TRBD1. There are 15 residues in the CDR3. After removal of 2 bases from V and 4 bases from J, the junction contained 7 bases not matched to a gene. The germline CDR1 and CDR2 sequences are SGHRS and YFSETQ. As DNA, the CDR3 is TGCGCCAGCAGCTTACCCGGGACAGGGCTGTACGAGCAGTACTTC. Encoded protein: CASSLPGTGLYEQYF.

This chain links TRBV5-1 with TRBJ1-2; TRBD1 matches 9 bases. With 6 bases clipped from V and 2 bases from J, the junction kept 2 bases outside the gene matches. The CDR3 extends over 13 amino acids. Germline V gene lookup returns CDR1 SGHRS and CDR2 YFSETQ. The DNA of the CDR3 is TGCGCCAGCACCGGACAGGGGAACTATGGCTACACCTTC. Its translation: CASTGQGNYGYTF.

J is TRBJ1-1 and V is TRBV11-3; possible D gene TRBD1, 5 bases. The germline CDR1 and CDR2 sequences are SGHNT and YENEEA. V gave up 5 bases and J gave up 1 base, with 17 bases separating them. The CDR3 is 16 amino acids. The CDR3 sequence is CASSPRQTVANTEAFF. CDR3 in DNA: TGTGCCAGCAGCCCCCGACAGACGGTGGCGAACACTGAAGCTTTCTTT. Full variable domain (remainder filled in from reference TRBV11-3 and TRBJ1-1): EAGVVQSPRYKIIEKKQPVAFWCNPISGHNTLYWYLQNLGQGPELLIRYENEEAVDDSQLPKDRFSAERLKGVDSTLKIQPAELGDSAVYLCASSPRQTVANTEAFFGQGTRLTVV.

The V gene is TRBV23-1, the J gene TRBJ1-5, with D perhaps matching TRBD1 (6 bases). TRBV23-1 is recorded as an ORF, its role being uncertain. Trimming cost V 0 bases and J 1 base, with 13 bases left between them. The CDR3 loop spans 17 amino acids. This chain's CDR3 is CASSQSSNRASNQPQHF. The CDR3 DNA is TGCGCCAGCAGTCAATCGTCGAACAGGGCGAGCAATCAGCCCCAGCATTTT.

The chain couples TRBV4-3 to TRBJ2-2; 12 bases agree with TRBD2. The germline gives CDR1 LGHNA, CDR2 YSLEER. CDR3 length equals 20 residues. The trim removed 0 bases at V and 0 bases at J, leaving 8 bases unmatched. CDR3 residues: CASSQEPLAGGLSNTGELFF. For the CDR3, the DNA is TGCGCCAGCAGCCAAGAACCGCTAGCGGGGGGGCTTTCGAACACCGGGGAGCTGTTTTTT.

The chain employs TRBV27 and TRBJ1-1, with 10 positions matching TRBD1. The V segment lost 1 base and the J segment 6 bases; nucleotides outside the gene matches: 8. Per germline, CDR1 MNHEY and CDR2 SMNVEV (reference sequence). The CDR3 has 16 residues. The CDR3 protein is CASSLLAGQGIAEAFF. The CDR3 DNA reads TGTGCCAGCAGTTTATTAGCGGGACAGGGGATCGCTGAAGCTTTCTTT.

The chain is built from TRBV5-4 and TRBJ2-2; 8 bases fit TRBD2. The CDR3 covers 14 residues. V shed 5 bases and J 5 bases; nucleotides not matched to a gene: 5. The germline gives CDR1 SGHNT, CDR2 YYREEE (reference sequence). The CDR3 region is CASRSGGGTGELFF. The DNA of the CDR3 is TGTGCCAGCAGGTCGGGCGGGGGGACCGGGGAGCTGTTTTTT.

In its sample, this clone was seen once. The rearrangement joins TRBV15 to TRBJ2-7, with 7 positions matching TRBD2. The CDR3 consists of 15 residues. Germline V CDR1 and CDR2: LNHNV, YYDKDF (reference sequence). The trim removed 5 bases at V and 3 bases at J, leaving 10 bases unmatched. The CDR3 loop is CATSPGLAEFYEQYF. The CDR3 bases are TGTGCCACCAGCCCAGGGCTAGCGGAGTTCTACGAGCAGTACTTC.

In this sample, this clone turned up a few times. The V call is TRBV10-3, the J call TRBJ1-5; D perhaps matches TRBD1 (6 bases). CDR3 length equals 17 residues. Trimming cost V 3 bases and J 0 bases, with 15 bases left between them. Germline V gene sequence: CDR1 ENHRY, CDR2 SYGVKD. CDR3 coding DNA: TGTGCCATCAGTGACCCTGAACAGGGTGATAGCAATCAGCCCCAGCATTTT. This sequence encodes CAISDPEQGDSNQPQHF.

J is TRBJ2-7 and V is TRBV19, with 12 bases lining up with TRBD2. Per germline, CDR1 LNHDA and CDR2 SQIVND (reference sequence). This CDR3 is built from 12 residues. CDR3 coding DNA: TGTGCGTCGACTAGCGGGGGTGACGAGCAGTACTTC. This gives the protein CASTSGGDEQYF.

V gene TRBV29-1 combines with J gene TRBJ2-7; 10 positions agree with TRBD1. The CDR3 sequence is 13 residues long. The V gene's germline CDR1 is SQVTM and CDR2 ANQGSEA. After removal of 4 bases from V and 5 bases from J, the junction contained 5 bases not matched to a gene. The CDR3 protein is CSVAVGTGDEQYF. The CDR3 nucleotides are TGCAGCGTTGCGGTTGGGACAGGGGACGAGCAGTACTTC.

V and J are TRBV19 and TRBJ2-7; 10 bases map to TRBD1. This CDR3 region has 13 residues. Germline values: CDR1 LNHDA, CDR2 SQIVND (reference sequence). The trim removed 3 bases at V and 6 bases at J, leaving 2 bases unmatched. DNA of the CDR3: TGTGCCAGTAGTATCCGGGACAGGGGCGAGCAGTACTTC. Amino acids: CASSIRDRGEQYF. Variable domain in full (rest from reference TRBV19 and TRBJ2-7): DGGITQSPKYLFRKEGQNVTLSCEQNLNHDAMYWYRQDPGQGLRLIYYSQIVNDFQKGDIAEGYSVSREKKESFPLTVTSAQKNPTAFYLCASSIRDRGEQYFGPGTRLTVT.

CDR3 DNA sequence: TGTGCCTGGAGTGTGGGACTAGCGGGAGTTGGGGAGCTGTTTTTT. Translating gives CAWSVGLAGVGELFF. This chain connects TRBV30 to TRBJ2-2; 14 bases are a match to TRBD2. The V gene's germline CDR1 is GTSNPN and CDR2 SVGIG (reference sequence). The CDR3 has 15 residues. Trimming removed 0 bases from V and 8 bases from J; junction bases left unmatched: 2.

This clone was seen a handful of times. This chain connects TRBV19 to TRBJ1-5, with D hard to call. The germline V gene has CDR1 LNHDA and CDR2 SQIVND (reference sequence). Trimming cost V 6 bases and J 0 bases, with 21 bases left between them. The length of the CDR3 is 18 residues. In DNA, the CDR3 is TGTGCCAGTAGATGGGCAGGACCGCCTGATAATAGCAATCAGCCCCAGCATTTT. Protein: CASRWAGPPDNSNQPQHF.

The rearrangement joins TRBV5-1 to TRBJ1-1; TRBD1 agrees at 8 bases. The CDR3 is 15 amino acids. Losses at the gene ends were 4 bases for V and 1 base for J; bases not matched to a gene: 6. From germline, CDR1 is SGHRS and CDR2 YFSETQ. The CDR3 protein is CASSPRQGRNTEAFF. The CDR3 DNA is TGCGCCAGCAGCCCCAGACAGGGGAGGAACACTGAAGCTTTCTTT.

The chain employs TRBV23-1 and TRBJ2-1; 7 bases map to TRBD1. TRBV23-1 is given ORF status, its function remaining uncertain. V was pared by 0 bases and J by 6 bases, with 8 bases of the junction left unmatched. CDR3 length: 16 residues. The CDR3 region has the DNA TGCGCCAGCAGTCAATCGGGAGCAGGGGGTTCCAATGAGCAGTTCTTC. This encodes CASSQSGAGGSNEQFF.

The rearrangement uses TRBV6-1 and TRBJ1-2; unclear D gene. The CDR3 contains 11 residues. V lost 3 bases, J lost 8 bases, and 7 bases lay in between. Germline CDR1 and CDR2: MNHNS and SASEGT. The chain's CDR3 is CASSDSRGYTF. DNA for the CDR3: TGTGCCAGCAGTGACAGCCGCGGCTACACCTTC.

The CDR3 DNA follows: TGTGCCATCAGCATTACAGGGGGCGCGGATCAAGAGACCCAGTACTTC. Amino acids: CAISITGGADQETQYF. The chain is built from TRBV10-3 and TRBJ2-5; TRBD1 aligns across 9 bases. V lost 6 bases, J lost 2 bases, and 10 bases stayed unmatched. Germline CDR1 ENHRY, CDR2 SYGVKD. CDR3 length equals 16 residues.

This chain uses TRBV27 with TRBJ1-6; 7 bases map to TRBD1. The germline CDR1 and CDR2 sequences are MNHEY and SMNVEV (reference sequence). The V segment lost 6 bases and the J segment 6 bases; nucleotides outside the gene matches: 5. The CDR3 is made up of 14 amino acids. The CDR3 reads CASSVQGINSPLHF. The CDR3 nucleotides read TGTGCCAGCAGCGTACAGGGGATTAATTCACCCCTCCACTTT.

The gene calls are TRBV19 and TRBJ2-4, with D perhaps given as TRBD1 or TRBD2 (6 bases each). The CDR3 length is 19 residues. The germline V and J ends were trimmed by 1 base and 0 bases, with 19 bases remaining between them. Per the germline V gene, CDR1 is LNHDA and CDR2 is SQIVND (reference sequence). The CDR3 is CASSIVFGGHSLAKNIQYF. In DNA, the CDR3 is TGTGCCAGTAGTATAGTCTTTGGGGGGCACAGTCTAGCCAAAAACATTCAGTACTTC. The whole variable domain, remainder taken from reference TRBV19 and TRBJ2-4, is DGGITQSPKYLFRKEGQNVTLSCEQNLNHDAMYWYRQDPGQGLRLIYYSQIVNDFQKGDIAEGYSVSREKKESFPLTVTSAQKNPTAFYLCASSIVFGGHSLAKNIQYFGAGTRLSVL.

V usage is TRBV6-5 and J usage is TRBJ1-4, with TRBD1 as a possible D gene (5 bases). The CDR3 sequence is 13 residues long. Trimming removed 6 bases at V and 2 bases at J, with 7 bases between. Germline-derived CDR1 and CDR2 are MNHEY and SVGAGI. CDR3 sequence: CASRRGTNEKLFF. The DNA of the CDR3 is TGTGCCAGCAGGCGGGGGACTAATGAAAAACTGTTTTTT.

The gene calls are TRBV2 and TRBJ1-2; 7 bases agree with TRBD1. V lost 3 bases to trimming and J lost 14 bases; unmatched junction nucleotides: 12. Germline V gives CDR1 SNHLY, CDR2 FYNNEI. The length of the CDR3 is 13 residues. CDR3 region: CASSDEGAGPWTF. CDR3 DNA sequence: TGTGCCAGCAGTGATGAGGGGGCAGGACCCTGGACCTTC.

This sequence joins TRBV9 and TRBJ1-6; 7 bases line up with TRBD1. The V segment lost 4 bases and the J segment 9 bases; nucleotides outside the gene matches: 10. The CDR3 is made up of 15 amino acids. The germline V gene has CDR1 SGDLS and CDR2 YYNGEE. CDR3 loop: CASSSRTGGSSPLHF. The CDR3 DNA is TGTGCCAGCAGCAGCCGGACAGGTGGATCTTCACCCCTCCACTTT.

This clone was observed a few times. V is TRBV28 and J is TRBJ1-2, with 7 bases lining up with TRBD1. V trimming: 2 bases; J trimming: 5 bases; junction bases outside the gene matches: 11. Germline loops: CDR1 MDHEN, CDR2 SYDVKM. The CDR3 has 16 amino acids. This chain's CDR3 is CASSLGTAALIYGYTF. The CDR3 DNA sequence: TGTGCCAGCAGTTTAGGGACAGCCGCCCTAATATATGGCTACACCTTC.

The V and J genes are TRBV20-1 and TRBJ1-5, with D uncertain. This CDR3 spans 14 amino acids. The V gene lost 3 bases and the J gene lost 2 bases, with 11 bases spanning the gap. CDR1 is DFQATT, CDR2 SNEGSKA, per germline (reference sequence). The CDR3 DNA is TGCAGTGCTAGTGGACCTGAGGGCAATCAGCCCCAGCATTTT. Residues: CSASGPEGNQPQHF.